Following are 17 T cell receptor beta chains from one sample sequenced in a study of T cell responses to AZD1222 COVID-19 vaccine. This table comes from immunoSEQ multiplex PCR, and its TCRdb copy is limited to in-frame clones, with some not included. The profile shows approximately 99,000 clones, just over 85% of them singletons. The material sequenced was peripheral blood, taken on day 0 of AZD1222 vaccination. The receptors stem from an adult in good health.

This chain uses TRBV6-5 with TRBJ1-5; 7 bases fit TRBD1. Germline V lookup: CDR1 MNHEY, CDR2 SVGAGI. CDR3 length: 15 amino acids. V was clipped by 6 bases and J by 3 bases; unmatched bases: 8. CDR3 in DNA: TGTGCCAGCAGACCCAGGGACAGTCACAATCAGCCCCAGCATTTT. This gives the protein CASRPRDSHNQPQHF.

The chain employs TRBV2 and TRBJ2-7; maybe TRBD1 (5 bases). This CDR3 is built from 13 residues. Germline assignment: CDR1 SNHLY and CDR2 FYNNEI. Between the trimmed V and J ends, which lost 6 bases and 4 bases, there was a span of 13 bases. The CDR3 region has the DNA TGTGCCAGCAGCAGGCTGTCAGGGTACGAGCAGTACTTC. This sequence encodes CASSRLSGYEQYF.

The chain carries TRBV27 and TRBJ2-2, with 10 positions matching TRBD2. Germline-derived CDR1 and CDR2 are MNHEY and SMNVEV (reference sequence). CDR3 length: 18 residues. The ends lost 2 bases at V and 5 bases at J; junction bases unmatched: 11. CDR3 loop: CASSLGLAGAWGTGELFF. In DNA form, the CDR3 reads TGTGCCAGCAGTTTAGGTCTAGCGGGGGCGTGGGGGACCGGGGAGCTGTTTTTT.

The chain joins TRBV5-1 to TRBJ2-2; D might be TRBD1 (5 bases). Per the germline V gene, CDR1 is SGHRS and CDR2 is YFSETQ. This CDR3 has 16 amino acids. The V end lost 0 bases, the J end lost 3 bases, and 12 bases lay between the germline ends. CDR3 residues: CASSLASRADTGELFF. In DNA, the CDR3 is TGCGCCAGCAGCTTGGCCAGCAGGGCGGACACCGGGGAGCTGTTTTTT.

The chain employs TRBV6-2 or TRBV6-3 and TRBJ1-5; TRBD1 matches at 9 bases. V gave up 5 bases and J gave up 6 bases; unmatched junction bases: 2. This CDR3 comprises 13 residues. The germline V gene has CDR1 MNHEY and CDR2 SVGEGT. In DNA, the CDR3 is TGTGCCAGCAGTCCACAGGGGGCTCAGCCCCAGCATTTT. Its translation: CASSPQGAQPQHF.

The V gene is TRBV7-2, the J gene TRBJ2-7; 8 nucleotides line up with TRBD2. Trimming at V came to 4 bases and at J to 6 bases, leaving 2 bases not matched to a gene. From germline, CDR1 is SGHTA and CDR2 FQGNSA. CDR3 length: 12 residues. CDR3 region: CASSSGLVEQYF. DNA of the CDR3: TGTGCCAGCAGCTCGGGACTAGTCGAGCAGTACTTC.

The chain recombines TRBV2 with TRBJ2-3, with a tentative D call TRBD2 (6 bases). CDR1 SNHLY and CDR2 FYNNEI come from the germline V gene. Trimming took 8 bases from V and 3 from J, leaving 12 bases between them. There are 13 residues in the CDR3. The CDR3 DNA is TGTGCCAGCGGAGGGGCGCCTACAGATACGCAGTATTTT. Translated: CASGGAPTDTQYF.

The rearrangement uses TRBV18 and TRBJ1-6, with 9 positions matching TRBD1. The CDR3 contains 15 residues. Germline V gives CDR1 KGHSH, CDR2 LQKENI. Trimming at V came to 5 bases and at J to 8 bases, leaving 7 bases not matched to a gene. The CDR3: CASSNGQGNDSPLHF. Here the CDR3 DNA reads TGTGCCAGCTCAAACGGACAGGGGAACGATTCACCCCTCCACTTT.

The chain links TRBV5-6 to TRBJ1-2; D perhaps matches TRBD1 (6 bases). The germline CDR1 and CDR2 sequences are SGHDT and YYEEEE. This CDR3 has 15 residues. Trimming pared 6 bases from V and 4 bases from J, leaving 19 bases between. The CDR3 sequence is CASTRRLGGGYGYTF. CDR3 nucleotide sequence: TGTGCCAGCACTCGGAGGCTAGGAGGGGGCTATGGCTACACCTTC.

V is TRBV5-1 and J is TRBJ1-2; 8 bases match TRBD1. Per germline, CDR1 SGHRS and CDR2 YFSETQ. The ends lost 4 bases at V and 7 bases at J; junction bases unmatched: 12. This CDR3 spans 15 amino acids. CDR3 nucleotides: TGCGCCAGCAGCGTCGGACAGGGTTCGTTAGGTGGCTACACCTTC. Translation: CASSVGQGSLGGYTF.

The chain employs TRBV12-5 and TRBJ1-1, with no clear D. The CDR3 loop spans 13 amino acids. The germline V gene has CDR1 LGHNT and CDR2 FRNRAP. The germline V and J ends were trimmed by 1 base and 2 bases, with 5 bases remaining between them. This CDR3 is CASGLEPNTEAFF. DNA of the CDR3: TGTGCTAGTGGTTTGGAACCCAACACTGAAGCTTTCTTT.

The chain employs TRBV29-1 and TRBJ2-3; weak D call: TRBD2 (5 bases). Trimming took off 6 bases at V and 4 bases at J, with 11 bases between the two ends. The CDR3 length is 12 residues. CDR1 SQVTM and CDR2 ANQGSEA come from the germline V gene. CDR3 residues: CSVEEVPDTQYF. Here the CDR3 DNA reads TGCAGCGTGGAGGAGGTGCCAGATACGCAGTATTTT.

The chain employs TRBV5-6 and TRBJ1-2; no definite D call. The length of the CDR3 is 14 residues. The germline V and J ends were trimmed by 0 bases and 2 bases, with 8 bases remaining between them. Germline-derived CDR1 and CDR2 are SGHDT and YYEEEE. CDR3 sequence reads: CASSLDRRNYGYTF. The CDR3 DNA reads TGTGCCAGCAGCTTGGATCGGCGGAACTATGGCTACACCTTC.

The gene calls are TRBV19 and TRBJ1-5; no definite D call. Germline V CDR1 and CDR2: LNHDA, SQIVND (reference sequence). CDR3 length: 13 amino acids. V lost 4 bases and J lost 8, with 12 bases in between. In DNA, the CDR3 is TGTGCCAGTAGTAACCAGGTTGGGAAGCCCCAGCATTTT. Its translation is CASSNQVGKPQHF.

The chain recombines TRBV28 with TRBJ1-2; 7 bases fit TRBD1. Germline trimming cut 4 bases from V and 4 bases from J; bases unmatched to any gene: 12. The CDR3 length is 16 residues. Per the germline V gene, CDR1 is MDHEN and CDR2 is SYDVKM. In DNA form, the CDR3 reads TGTGCCAGCAGTTCTTTGGCCGGGACAGACGTCTATGGCTACACCTTC. As protein: CASSSLAGTDVYGYTF.

The chain is built from TRBV24-1 and TRBJ1-3; D remains ambiguous. The length of the CDR3 is 16 residues. CDR1 and CDR2 (germline): KGHDR, SFDVKD. V lost 2 bases, J lost 3 bases, and 13 bases lay in between. The CDR3 reads CATSDYEGMGGNTIYF. CDR3 coding DNA: TGTGCCACCAGTGATTATGAGGGTATGGGTGGAAACACCATATATTTT.

This clone was observed a single time. The chain links TRBV7-8 to TRBJ1-1; D remains ambiguous. Germline CDR1 and CDR2: SGHVS and FQNEAQ. The CDR3 length is 14 residues. Trimming left V 1 base short and J 1 base short, with 7 bases between. This CDR3 reads CASSLGWANTEAFF. CDR3 sequence (DNA): TGTGCCAGCAGCTTAGGTTGGGCGAACACTGAAGCTTTCTTT.